This T cell receptor (beta chain) was identified in a study of radiotherapy plus CTLA-4 blockade in lung cancer. Study context: An objective response was seen in around 17% of patients, and disease control in 31%. Study findings and constraints: Dynamics of early blood T cell clones, together with interferon-beta, were reportedly the best predictors of response. Clones derived from tumor TCRs expanded in blood after radiotherapy plus ipilimumab.

The assay was immunoSEQ multiplex PCR, and TCRdb's table has in-frame clones only and misses some. Of about 110,000 clones in the sample, approximately 81% were seen once. In the case of this clone: Its matching antigen is unknown.

Enrolled patients, whose metastatic non-small-cell lung cancer was chemo-refractory, received focal radiation plus CTLA-4 blockade with ipilimumab. The CDR3 is 16 residues long. The germline CDR1 and CDR2 sequences are SGHVS and FQNEAQ. V lost 5 bases and J lost 5; bases outside the gene matches: 14. The V and J genes are TRBV7-8 and TRBJ1-1; 7 positions agree with TRBD1. The clonotype was recovered from a human donor with non-small cell lung cancer that progressed on radiotherapy plus ipilimumab. Some clones in this sample may be carry-over from other donors' samples. The sequenced sample was peripheral blood, obtained from a patient treated with radiotherapy plus ipilimumab. This CDR3 reads CASSPGAGGIKTEAFF. The CDR3 DNA reads as TGTGCCAGCAGCCCTGGGGCAGGGGGGATCAAGACTGAAGCTTTCTTT.